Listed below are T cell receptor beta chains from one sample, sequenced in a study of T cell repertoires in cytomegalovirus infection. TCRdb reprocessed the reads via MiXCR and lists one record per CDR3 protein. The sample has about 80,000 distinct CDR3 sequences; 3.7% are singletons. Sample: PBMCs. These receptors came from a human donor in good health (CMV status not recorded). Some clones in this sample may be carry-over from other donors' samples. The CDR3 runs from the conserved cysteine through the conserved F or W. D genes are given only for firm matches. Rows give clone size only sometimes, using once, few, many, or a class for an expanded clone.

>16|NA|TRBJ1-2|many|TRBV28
TGTGCCAGCAGTTTGGGCAGGACAGTTCATTATAGTGGCTACACCTTC
CASSLGRTVHYSGYTF
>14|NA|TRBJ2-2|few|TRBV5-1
TGCGCCAGCAGCTTTGGTGATACCCGAGGGGAGCTGTTTTTT
CASSFGDTRGELFF
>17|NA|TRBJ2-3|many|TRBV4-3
TGCGCCAGCAGCCAAGTCTCTGGGGGCGGCGGCACAGATACGCAGTATTTT
CASSQVSGGGGTDTQYF
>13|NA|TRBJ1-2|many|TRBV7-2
TGTGCCAGCAGCTTAACAGACTTCTATGGCTACACCTTC
CASSLTDFYGYTF
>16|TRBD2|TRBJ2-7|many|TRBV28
TGTGCCAGCAGTTTTACTAGCGGGGGGTTGACCTACGAGCAGTACTTC
CASSFTSGGLTYEQYF
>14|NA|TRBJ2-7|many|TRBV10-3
TGTGCCATCAGCCCCGGACAGATACCATACGAGCAGTACTTC
CAISPGQIPYEQYF
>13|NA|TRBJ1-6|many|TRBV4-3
TGCGCCAGCAGCCAAGACTGGAATTCACCCCTCCACTTT
CASSQDWNSPLHF
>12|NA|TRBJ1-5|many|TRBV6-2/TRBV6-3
TGTGCCAGCAGTTCCAGGGCGAGGACCCAGCATTTT
CASSSRARTQHF
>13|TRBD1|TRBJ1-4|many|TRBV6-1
TGTGCCAGCTCCGACAGGGGCGGGGAAAAACTGTTTTTT
CASSDRGGEKLFF
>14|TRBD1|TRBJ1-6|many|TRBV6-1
TGTGCCAGCAGAACAACAGGGGTAGATTCACCCCTCCACTTT
CASRTTGVDSPLHF
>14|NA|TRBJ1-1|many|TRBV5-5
TGTGTCAGCAGCTTGACAGGCGATGGCACTGAAGCTTTCTTT
CVSSLTGDGTEAFF
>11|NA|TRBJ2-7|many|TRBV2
TGTGCCAGCAGAGCATCGACCGAGCAGTACTTC
CASRASTEQYF
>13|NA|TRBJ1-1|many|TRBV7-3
TGTGCCAGCAGCCTCCTGATGAACACTGAAGCTTTCTTT
CASSLLMNTEAFF
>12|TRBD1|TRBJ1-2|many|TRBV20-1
TGCAGTGCCGGGACAGTGGCCTATGGCTACACCTTC
CSAGTVAYGYTF
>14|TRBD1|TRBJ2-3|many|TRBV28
TGTGCCAGCAGCCTCGGACAGGGCGGAGATACGCAGTATTTT
CASSLGQGGDTQYF
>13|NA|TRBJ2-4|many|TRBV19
TGTGCCAGTAGTACTAACAGTGTGGGCATTCAGTACTTC
CASSTNSVGIQYF
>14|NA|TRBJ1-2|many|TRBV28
TGTGCCAGCAGTCAACAGAGATTCTTCTATGGCTACACCTTC
CASSQQRFFYGYTF
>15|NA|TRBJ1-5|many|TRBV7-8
TGTGCCAGCAGCTTAGCCGGACCAGAGGGTCAGCCCCAGCATTTT
CASSLAGPEGQPQHF
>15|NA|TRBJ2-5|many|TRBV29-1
TGCAGCGTTGAACCTACAGCGACAGAGCAAGAGACCCAGTACTTC
CSVEPTATEQETQYF
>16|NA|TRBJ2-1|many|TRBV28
TGTGCCAGCAGCTGGGTTCGCCAGGCGTCCTACAATGAGCAGTTCTTC
CASSWVRQASYNEQFF
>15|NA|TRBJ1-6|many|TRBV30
TGTGCCTGGAGCACGGGGACAACTCTTAATTCACCCCTCCACTTT
CAWSTGTTLNSPLHF
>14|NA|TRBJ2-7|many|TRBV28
TGTGCCAGCAGCCGTGTAGGCAGTCCTCGGGAGCAGTACTTC
CASSRVGSPREQYF
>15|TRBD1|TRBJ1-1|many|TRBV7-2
TGTGCCAGCAGCTGGGGACAGGGGGTGAACACTGAAGCTTTCTTT
CASSWGQGVNTEAFF
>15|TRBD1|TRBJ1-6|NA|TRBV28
TGTGCCCGCCGTTTAACAGGGGTTGTCACTTCACCCCTCCACTTT
CARRLTGVVTSPLHF
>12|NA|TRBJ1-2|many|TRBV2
TGTGCCAGCGGGGATTTCAACTATGGCTACACCTTC
CASGDFNYGYTF
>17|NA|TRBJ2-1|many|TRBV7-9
TGTGCCAGCAGCCCCCACTGGCGGGACAGCTCCTACAATGAGCAGTTCTTC
CASSPHWRDSSYNEQFF
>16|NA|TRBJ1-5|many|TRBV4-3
TGCGCCAGCAGCCAAGTGGCAGGGGCGAGCAATCAGCCCCAGCATTTT
CASSQVAGASNQPQHF
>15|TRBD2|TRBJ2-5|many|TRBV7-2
TGTGCCAGCAGCTTAGAGCGGGGGCGGATAGAGACCCAGTACTTC
CASSLERGRIETQYF
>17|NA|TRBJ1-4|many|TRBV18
TGTGCCAGCTCACCACCGGGGACGAAAACCGGGTGGGAAAAACTGTTTTTT
CASSPPGTKTGWEKLFF
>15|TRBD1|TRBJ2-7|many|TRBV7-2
TGTGCCAGCAGCTTAGGTTGGGACAGGTCTTACGAGCAGTACTTC
CASSLGWDRSYEQYF
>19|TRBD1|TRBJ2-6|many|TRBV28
TGTGCCAGCAGTTTATACCTGACAGGGGGCGCGTCTGGGGCCAACGTCCTGACTTTC
CASSLYLTGGASGANVLTF
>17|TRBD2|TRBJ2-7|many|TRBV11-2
TGTGCCAGCAGCTTCGGGACTAGCGGGGTGAGCTCCTACGAGCAGTACTTC
CASSFGTSGVSSYEQYF
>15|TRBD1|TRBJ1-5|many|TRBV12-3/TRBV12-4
TGTGCCAGCAGTTTCAGACAGGGATGGAATCAGCCCCAGCATTTT
CASSFRQGWNQPQHF